This TCR beta chain was identified during a study of blood T cells in healthy people across ages. The study's findings and limits: When set beside aged donors, long-lived donors presented more naive CD4+ cells and higher diversity. A roughly linear fall in TCR beta diversity per million T cells was seen with increasing age.

The second PCR ran about 6 to 12 cycles with a sample-barcoded 5' primer and J-beta primers. All cDNA molecules were each tagged by a template-switch adaptor with 12 random nucleotides. TCRdb independently ran MiXCR on the 5' RACE reads; one entry per CDR3 protein. The table lists approximately 1,000,000 distinct CDR3 sequences, around 43% of them singletons, with about 20% in the top ten. About this clonotype itself: Its antigen is unidentified.

Isolated PBMCs totaled at least 6.5 million in each sample. The sequencing sample was made of blood. The TCR comes from a woman aged 55-70 years in good health.

CDR3 sequence (DNA): TGTGCCAGCAGTTATATGAGCGGGAACACCGGGGAGCTGTTTTTT. The encoded protein is CASSYMSGNTGELFF. The V and J genes are TRBV6-5 and TRBJ2-2; weak D call: TRBD2 (5 bases). V was trimmed by 3 bases and J by 1 base, leaving 9 bases between them. The CDR3 loop spans 15 amino acids. Germline CDR1 reads MNHEY; CDR2 reads SVGAGI.